Included here is one TCR beta chain sequence, with context. Its antigen is currently unknown. This sample was taken from a study of CD8 T cells in Susac syndrome. Overall study findings and caveats: No clonal expansion appeared among CD4+ T cells in Susac patients.

cDNA came from around 0.5 to 1 ug RNA primed by random hexamers. TCRdb recomputed calls from the immunoSEQ multiplex PCR reads with MiXCR, one row per CDR3 protein. The sample has about 140,000 distinct CDR3 sequences, 85% to 95% seen once. This CDR3 is built from 16 residues. Germline V gene lookup returns CDR1 MGHRA and CDR2 YSYEKL. J lost 1 base, V lost 0 bases, and 5 bases had no gene match. Negative isolation was applied to CD8+ and CD4+ T cells, and FACS enrichment was applied to TEMRA cells. This clonotype was sampled from a human donor with Susac syndrome. Material for sequencing was CD4+ T cells from PBMCs. The chain recombines TRBV4-1 with TRBJ2-5; 7 bases map to TRBD1. The CDR3 is CASSQDRQGSQETQYF. The CDR3 nucleotides are TGCGCCAGCAGCCAAGACCGACAGGGATCCCAAGAGACCCAGTACTTC.